The 23 T cell receptor beta chains presented below share a single source sample, sequenced in a study of T cell responses to AZD1222 COVID-19 vaccine. Here immunoSEQ multiplex PCR was the method, and the copy in TCRdb shows in-frame clones only, minus some. Here the sample spans roughly 180,000 clones, approximately 89% being singletons. Sample: peripheral blood, taken 28 days after the second AZD1222 dose. Source of these receptors: an adult who received the AZD1222 COVID-19 vaccine.

The gene calls are TRBV19 and TRBJ1-2, with D unclear. Trimming cost V 6 bases and J 6 bases, with 14 bases left between them. CDR3 length: 13 amino acids. Germline values: CDR1 LNHDA, CDR2 SQIVND (reference sequence). The CDR3 spells CASSRRPANGYTF. CDR3 in DNA: TGTGCCAGTAGCCGTCGACCTGCCAATGGCTACACCTTC.

This chain joins TRBV4-2 and TRBJ2-7, with 8 positions matching TRBD2. CDR1 is LGHNA, CDR2 YNFKEQ, per germline. Unmatched junction bases numbered 11, after V lost 7 bases and J lost 3 bases. This CDR3 region has 15 residues. The CDR3 DNA reads TGTGCCAGCAACCCGGGGGGGGGTCAAAACTACGAGCAGTACTTC. Translated, it gives CASNPGGGQNYEQYF.

The chain uses TRBV4-3 and TRBJ2-7; no clear D gene. Germline-derived CDR1 and CDR2 are LGHNA and YSLEER. V was clipped by 1 base and J by 4 bases, with 11 bases between them. The CDR3 totals 14 residues. The CDR3 here is CASSQGEGLYEQYF. The CDR3 DNA sequence: TGCGCCAGCAGCCAAGGAGAAGGGTTGTACGAGCAGTACTTC.

The chain employs TRBV27 and TRBJ2-3; 12 bases are shared with TRBD2. Germline assignment: CDR1 MNHEY and CDR2 SMNVEV (reference sequence). V trimming: 2 bases; J trimming: 4 bases; junction bases outside the gene matches: 7. CDR3 length: 17 residues. In DNA, the CDR3 is TGTGCCAGCAGTTTAAGGGCTAGCGGGGGGGTGGCAGATACGCAGTATTTT. Translation gives CASSLRASGGVADTQYF.

The gene calls are TRBV4-1 and TRBJ1-1; D may be TRBD1 (5 bases). The CDR3 totals 17 residues. Trimming stripped 0 bases from V and 0 bases from J, with 14 bases between. The germline V gene encodes CDR1 MGHRA and CDR2 YSYEKL. This CDR3 reads CASSQDGGAVMNTEAFF. CDR3 sequence (DNA): TGCGCCAGCAGCCAAGATGGAGGGGCGGTGATGAACACTGAAGCTTTCTTT.

Comment on this clone: At one end the junction does not follow the germline gene, possibly because of a read error. The chain couples TRBV2 to TRBJ1-2; a weak D match, TRBD1 (6 bases). The CDR3 is made up of 12 amino acids. CDR1 is SNHLY, CDR2 FYNNEI, per germline. CDR3 nucleotide sequence: TGTGCCAGCAGCGAAGGGGGGGATGGCTACACCTTC. Amino acids: CASSEGGDGYTF.

Details on this clone: One end of the junction varies from germline; a read error may be responsible. The rearrangement uses TRBV7-7 and TRBJ2-1; 14 bases line up with TRBD2. The germline V gene encodes CDR1 SSHAT and CDR2 FNYEAQ (reference sequence). The CDR3 has 16 residues. As DNA, the CDR3 is TGTGCTAGCAGCTTGGGGACTAGCGGGAGAGGCGGTGAGCAGTTCTTC. Its translation: CASSLGTSGRGGEQFF.

This sequence joins TRBV4-3 and TRBJ1-3, with unresolved D. CDR1 is LGHNA, CDR2 YSLEER, per germline. The length of the CDR3 is 16 residues. V was pared by 2 bases and J by 0 bases, with 11 bases between. The CDR3 reads CASSQSYDTSGNTIYF. The CDR3 DNA is TGCGCCAGCAGCCAATCCTACGACACCTCTGGAAACACCATATATTTT.

The chain recombines TRBV7-2 with TRBJ1-1, with D uncertain. Germline lookup yields CDR1 SGHTA and CDR2 FQGNSA. The CDR3 sequence is 14 residues long. Trimming left V 1 base short and J 11 bases short, with 17 bases between. CDR3 loop: CASSLDRPPAVAFF. CDR3 DNA sequence: TGTGCCAGCAGCTTAGACCGCCCCCCGGCGGTGGCTTTCTTT.

CDR3 nucleotides: TGTGCCAGCTCACTCGACTCCAATGAAAAACTGTTTTTT. Translated, it gives CASSLDSNEKLFF. This sequence joins TRBV18 and TRBJ1-4; D is undetermined. The ends were cut back, 4 bases at V and 5 bases at J, with 8 bases in the middle. The CDR3 spans 13 residues. Germline values: CDR1 KGHSH, CDR2 LQKENI.

The genes are TRBV3-1 (or the pseudogene TRBV3-2) and TRBJ2-3; TRBD2 is a possible D gene (6 bases). The CDR3 covers 13 residues. V lost 6 bases, J lost 4 bases, and 11 bases lay in between. Germline CDR1 LGHDT, CDR2 YNNKEL (reference sequence). The CDR3 DNA reads as TGTGCCAGCAGGGGTGGAGGGGCAGATACGCAGTATTTT. Its translation: CASRGGGADTQYF.

The chain carries TRBV6-5 and TRBJ2-7; D remains unclear. This CDR3 region has 12 residues. The germline gives CDR1 MNHEY, CDR2 SVGAGI. Trimming shortened V by 6 bases and J by 2 bases, and 8 bases separated the two germline ends. The CDR3 DNA reads TGTGCCAGCAGATCAACAACCTACGAGCAGTACTTC. This sequence encodes CASRSTTYEQYF.

CDR3 bases: TGTGCCAGCTCACACGAGACAGGGCTCTCCTATAATTCACCCCTCCACTTT. Translated: CASSHETGLSYNSPLHF. The chain is built from TRBV18 and TRBJ1-6, with 7 nucleotides matching TRBD1. Germline CDR1 is KGHSH and CDR2 is LQKENI. Trimming at V came to 4 bases and at J to 0 bases, leaving 6 bases not matched to a gene. The length of the CDR3 is 17 residues.

The chain links TRBV18 to TRBJ2-1, with 9 bases identical to TRBD1. The trim removed 3 bases at V and 7 bases at J, leaving 7 bases unmatched. There are 15 residues in the CDR3. The germline CDR1 and CDR2 sequences are KGHSH and LQKENI. The CDR3 spells CASSPEGQGLNEQFF. Written as DNA, the CDR3 is TGTGCCAGCTCACCTGAGGGACAGGGCTTGAATGAGCAGTTCTTC.

The sample holds one count of this clone. The chain recombines TRBV2 with TRBJ1-4; D unresolved. V was trimmed by 6 bases and J by 2 bases, leaving 13 bases between them. Germline lookup yields CDR1 SNHLY and CDR2 FYNNEI. This CDR3 spans 15 amino acids. CDR3 sequence reads: CASRLTLTTNEKLFF. DNA of the CDR3: TGTGCCAGCAGGTTGACCCTAACGACTAATGAAAAACTGTTTTTT.

V gene TRBV10-2 combines with J gene TRBJ1-1; unclear D gene. V lost 3 bases and J 6 bases, leaving 11 bases between the germline ends. The V gene's germline CDR1 is WSHSY and CDR2 SAAADI. The CDR3 is made up of 13 amino acids. Here the CDR3 reads CASSDQRRAEAFF. The DNA for the CDR3 is TGCGCCAGCAGTGATCAGCGGAGGGCTGAAGCTTTCTTT.

This chain joins TRBV6-2 or TRBV6-3 and TRBJ2-5, with 7 bases identical to TRBD1. CDR3 length: 15 residues. V dropped 4 bases and J dropped 1; count of bases not matched to a gene: 6. Germline V gene lookup returns CDR1 MNHEY and CDR2 SVGEGT. The CDR3 is CASSSTGAAQETQYF. For the CDR3, the DNA is TGTGCCAGCAGTTCAACAGGGGCAGCCCAAGAGACCCAGTACTTC.

The rearrangement uses TRBV3-1 (or the pseudogene TRBV3-2) and TRBJ2-3; possibly TRBD1 for D (6 bases). Trimming removed 3 bases from V and 0 bases from J, with 13 bases in between. CDR3 length equals 16 residues. CDR1 is LGHDT and CDR2 is YNNKEL in the germline V gene (reference sequence). CDR3 DNA sequence: TGTGCCAGCAGCCATGCCGGGACAACTAGCACAGATACGCAGTATTTT. Protein product: CASSHAGTTSTDTQYF.

V gene TRBV15 combines with J gene TRBJ2-3; TRBD1 matches 10 bases. The CDR3 runs to 16 residues. The ends lost 2 bases at V and 4 bases at J; junction bases unmatched: 6. The germline gives CDR1 LNHNV, CDR2 YYDKDF (reference sequence). The CDR3 coding sequence is TGTGCCACCAGCAGATCCGGGACAGGGGATTCAGATACGCAGTATTTT. Translated, it gives CATSRSGTGDSDTQYF.

V usage is TRBV6-5 and J usage is TRBJ2-1, with D uncertain. With 6 bases removed from V and 7 bases from J, the gap between germline ends came to 13 bases. CDR3 length: 13 residues. Germline loops: CDR1 MNHEY, CDR2 SVGAGI. For the CDR3, the DNA is TGTGCCAGCAGAATGGTACAGTTAAATGAGCAGTTCTTC. It specifies CASRMVQLNEQFF.

Regarding this clone: One junction end does not reproduce the germline sequence, and a read error may be involved. This chain connects TRBV6-5 to TRBJ1-1; no clear D. The CDR3 extends over 14 amino acids. Germline loops: CDR1 MNHEY, CDR2 SVGAGI. The CDR3 reads CASSYGQTNTEVFF. CDR3 bases: TGTGCCAGCAGTTATGGGCAGACGAACACTGAAGTTTTCTTT.

This chain connects TRBV4-1 to TRBJ1-2, with D unclear. V was shortened by 0 bases and J by 2 bases, with 16 bases between the two germline ends. This CDR3 contains 17 residues. Germline V gene lookup returns CDR1 MGHRA and CDR2 YSYEKL. The CDR3 sequence: CASSQDPFGMTNYGYTF. The DNA for the CDR3 is TGCGCCAGCAGCCAAGATCCGTTCGGGATGACGAACTATGGCTACACCTTC.

The chain couples TRBV7-9 to TRBJ1-1; perhaps TRBD1 as D (6 bases). Between the trimmed V and J ends, which lost 1 base and 0 bases, there was a span of 12 bases. The CDR3 contains 16 residues. Looked up from germline, CDR1 is SEHNR and CDR2 is FQNEAQ (reference sequence). CDR3 coding DNA: TGTGCCAGCAGCTTAGTAGGGGGACCCATGAACACTGAAGCTTTCTTT. Protein sequence: CASSLVGGPMNTEAFF.